A selection of T cell receptor beta chains follows, all from one sample in a study of shared clonotypes between healthy human individuals. TCRdb keeps only in-frame clones here, not all; method: immunoSEQ multiplex PCR. This sample has around 1.9 million clones; about 92% occur once, and the top ten carry around 1.7%. The sequenced material came from naive CD8+ T cells from PBMCs. The receptors originated from a man between 18 and 35 years old in good health. Some clones in this sample may be carry-over from other donors' samples. CDR3s include the opening cysteine and the closing phenylalanine or tryptophan. A D gene is named only where the DNA matches it firmly. Expanded clones get a size class; other rows say once, few or many, or leave the size out.

.	12	TRBV2	TRBJ1-2	.	CASSDRGRDYTF	TGTGCCAGCAGCGACCGGGGAAGGGACTACACCTTC
.	15	TRBV7-9	TRBJ2-1	TRBD2	CASSGSGRGYNEQFF	TGTGCCAGCAGCGGGAGCGGGAGAGGTTACAATGAGCAGTTCTTC
.	16	TRBV28	TRBJ2-5	.	CASSFYVRRGQETQYF	TGTGCCAGCAGTTTCTATGTCAGGCGTGGTCAAGAGACCCAGTACTTC
.	13	TRBV27	TRBJ2-7	.	CASSWGTGYEQYF	TGTGCCAGCAGTTGGGGAACAGGGTACGAGCAGTACTTC
.	14	TRBV9	TRBJ2-2	TRBD1	CASSISGGPWELFF	TGTGCCAGCAGCATATCAGGGGGACCGTGGGAGCTGTTTTTT
.	17	TRBV10-3	TRBJ2-1	TRBD2	CAISSEVTGGSPNEQFF	TGTGCCATCAGTTCCGAAGTTACCGGCGGGAGTCCGAATGAGCAGTTCTTC
.	13	TRBV19	TRBJ2-7	.	CASKRAGRGEQYF	TGTGCCAGTAAAAGGGCAGGCCGTGGCGAGCAGTACTTC
.	17	TRBV19	TRBJ1-5	TRBD1	CASSIGTGDYSNQPQHF	TGTGCCAGTAGTATCGGGACAGGGGATTATAGCAATCAGCCCCAGCATTTT
once	16	TRBV28	TRBJ1-1	TRBD1	CASSTVRDSENTEAFF	TGTGCCAGTTCTACTGTCCGGGACAGCGAGAACACTGAAGCTTTCTTT
.	13	TRBV7-9	TRBJ2-7	.	CASSRDGLYEQYF	TGTGCCAGCAGCCGCGACGGACTCTACGAGCAGTACTTC
.	15	TRBV4-3	TRBJ2-7	.	CASSQGQGPIYEQYF	TGCGCCAGCAGCCAAGGGCAGGGACCCATCTACGAGCAGTACTTC
.	13	TRBV19	TRBJ2-1	.	CASNPRGYNEQFF	TGTGCCAGTAACCCCAGAGGGTACAATGAGCAGTTCTTC
.	15	TRBV9	TRBJ1-3	.	CASSVSGSSGNTIYF	TGTGCCAGCAGCGTATCAGGCAGCTCTGGAAACACCATATATTTT
.	12	TRBV28	TRBJ2-7	.	CASSLRGREQYF	TGTGCCAGCAGTTTACGAGGACGAGAGCAGTACTTC
.	17	TRBV2	TRBJ2-1	TRBD2	CASSEGASGRGDNEQFF	TGTGCCAGCAGTGAAGGGGCTAGCGGGAGGGGGGACAATGAGCAGTTCTTC
.	13	TRBV29-1	TRBJ2-3	TRBD1	CSADRGNTDTQYF	TGCAGCGCAGACAGGGGGAACACAGATACGCAGTATTTT
.	15	TRBV19	TRBJ1-1	TRBD1	CASSSVPTGLLEAFF	TGTGCCAGTAGTAGCGTCCCGACAGGGTTGCTTGAAGCTTTCTTT
.	14	TRBV5-1	TRBJ2-3	.	CASTAAYSTDTQYF	TGCGCCAGCACCGCCGCCTATTCCACAGATACGCAGTATTTT
.	18	TRBV27	TRBJ2-2	.	CASSSGTSILLDTGELFF	TGTGCCAGCAGTTCTGGTACTAGTATCTTGTTGGACACCGGGGAGCTGTTTTTT
.	15	TRBV5-6	TRBJ1-5	.	CASSLADGLHQPQHF	TGTGCCAGCAGCTTGGCGGACGGGCTTCATCAGCCCCAGCATTTT
.	14	TRBV7-2	TRBJ2-7	TRBD2	CASSLAGLAHEQYF	TGTGCCAGCAGCTTAGCGGGACTAGCCCACGAGCAGTACTTC
once	14	TRBV30	TRBJ2-7	.	CAWENRRATYEQYF	TGTGCCTGGGAGAACAGGAGGGCTACCTACGAGCAGTACTTC
.	14	TRBV5-1	TRBJ1-2	.	CASSPQGANYGYTF	TGCGCCAGCAGCCCACAGGGCGCTAACTATGGCTACACCTTC
.	15	TRBV5-1	TRBJ2-7	.	CASRRGVPPLHEQYF	TGCGCCAGCAGAAGGGGAGTCCCCCCCCTTCACGAGCAGTACTTC
.	16	TRBV21-1	TRBJ1-1	.	CASSTGQGYMNTEAFF	TGTGCCAGCAGCACGGGACAGGGGTACATGAACACTGAAGCTTTCTTT
once	17	TRBV27	TRBJ2-3	TRBD2	CASSLRGLAGGGDTQYF	TGTGCCAGCAGTTTAAGGGGTCTAGCGGGAGGAGGAGATACGCAGTATTTT
.	12	TRBV9	TRBJ2-1	.	CASSLTYNEQFF	TGTGCCAGCAGCCTTACATACAATGAGCAGTTCTTC
.	13	TRBV6-5	TRBJ2-2	.	CASRPGRTGELFF	TGTGCCAGCAGACCAGGGCGAACTGGGGAGCTGTTTTTT
.	14	TRBV21-1	TRBJ2-7	.	CASSRGAGSYEQYF	TGTGCCAGCAGCCGGGGGGCCGGCTCCTACGAGCAGTACTTC